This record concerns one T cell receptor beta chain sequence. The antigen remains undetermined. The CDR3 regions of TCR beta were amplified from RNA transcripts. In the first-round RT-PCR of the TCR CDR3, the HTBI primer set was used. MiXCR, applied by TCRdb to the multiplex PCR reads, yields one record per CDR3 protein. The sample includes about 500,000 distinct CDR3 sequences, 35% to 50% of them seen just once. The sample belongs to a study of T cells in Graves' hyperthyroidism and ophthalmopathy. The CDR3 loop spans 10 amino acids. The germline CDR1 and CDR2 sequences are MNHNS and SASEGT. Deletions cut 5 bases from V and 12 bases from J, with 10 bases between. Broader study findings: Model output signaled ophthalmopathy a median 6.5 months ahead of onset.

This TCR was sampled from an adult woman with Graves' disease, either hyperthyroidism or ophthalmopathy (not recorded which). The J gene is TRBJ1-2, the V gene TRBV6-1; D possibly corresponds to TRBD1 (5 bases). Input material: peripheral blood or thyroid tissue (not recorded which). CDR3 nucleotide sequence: TGTGCCAGCAGTCGGGGACGCGACACCTTC. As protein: CASSRGRDTF.